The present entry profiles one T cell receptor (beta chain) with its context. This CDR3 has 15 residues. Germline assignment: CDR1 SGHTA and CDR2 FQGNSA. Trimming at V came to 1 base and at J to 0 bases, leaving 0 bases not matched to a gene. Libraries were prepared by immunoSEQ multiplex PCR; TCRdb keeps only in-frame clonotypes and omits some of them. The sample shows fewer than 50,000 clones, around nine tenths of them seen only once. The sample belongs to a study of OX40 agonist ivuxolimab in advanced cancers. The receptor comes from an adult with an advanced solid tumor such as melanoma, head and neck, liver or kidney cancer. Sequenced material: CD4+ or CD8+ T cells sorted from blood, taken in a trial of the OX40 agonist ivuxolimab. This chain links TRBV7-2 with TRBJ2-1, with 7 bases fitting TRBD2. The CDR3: CASSLGTSSYNEQFF. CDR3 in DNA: TGTGCCAGCAGCTTAGGGACTAGCTCCTACAATGAGCAGTTCTTC.